One T cell receptor (beta chain) is described in this entry. The data originate from a study of control samples from healthy donors and cancer patients. The data were produced by immunoSEQ multiplex PCR, yet TCRdb's version contains in-frame clones alone and is incomplete. The table includes more than 150,000 clones, about 93% detected once. Trimming stripped 6 bases from V and 5 bases from J, with 16 bases between. Germline V gene data show CDR1 as MNHEY and CDR2 as SVGAGI. The CDR3 is 14 residues long. The chain recombines TRBV6-5 with TRBJ1-1; weak D call: TRBD1 (5 bases). Sequencing used blood. The TCR sequence derives from a man younger than 35 in good health. The CDR3 DNA follows: TGTGCCAGCAGGGAGACAGAAGGAGGGACTGAAGCTTTCTTT. Translating gives CASRETEGGTEAFF.